Listed below are T cell receptor beta chains from one sample, sequenced in a study of T cell clones after liver transplantation. Some clones are missing from TCRdb's copy, which holds only in-frame ones; the method was immunoSEQ multiplex PCR. The sample includes around 43,000 clones, around 84% seen only once; the top ten take roughly 2.7%. This specimen was CD4+ T cells from blood, taken 24 months after liver transplant. These receptors were collected from a human patient who received a liver transplant. Some of the T cells may derive from the graft donor. Each CDR3 is given with its conserved first and last residue. A D gene is named only where the DNA matches it firmly. Rows give clone size only sometimes, using once, few, many, or a class for an expanded clone.

j_gene: TRBJ2-7; d_gene: NA; v_gene: TRBV7-2; abundance: once; CDR3nt: TGTGCCAGCAGCATAATACCGGACAGTGTTTACGAGCAGTACTTC; CDR3aa: CASSIIPDSVYEQYF
j_gene: TRBJ1-6; d_gene: NA; v_gene: TRBV30; abundance: NA; CDR3nt: TGTGCCTGGAGTGGGAGCCTGAGCTCCTATAATTCACCCCTCCACTTT; CDR3aa: CAWSGSLSSYNSPLHF
j_gene: TRBJ2-3; d_gene: TRBD2; v_gene: TRBV5-4; abundance: NA; CDR3nt: TGTGCCAGCAGCTTTAGCGGGGCAAGCACAGATACGCAGTATTTT; CDR3aa: CASSFSGASTDTQYF
j_gene: TRBJ2-1; d_gene: TRBD2; v_gene: TRBV7-9; abundance: NA; CDR3nt: TGTGCCAGCAGCTTCGGGGGGTCAAACCCTTACAATGAGCAGTTCTTC; CDR3aa: CASSFGGSNPYNEQFF
j_gene: TRBJ1-1; d_gene: NA; v_gene: TRBV19; abundance: NA; CDR3nt: TGTGCCAGTAGTATTCTAGGCAGGGAGGGAGCTGAAGCTTTCTTT; CDR3aa: CASSILGREGAEAFF
j_gene: TRBJ2-1; d_gene: NA; v_gene: TRBV27; abundance: NA; CDR3nt: TGTGCCAGCAGTCAGGTCACCCTCGGACAGCAAGCGGGTCTTGAGCAGTTCTTC; CDR3aa: CASSQVTLGQQAGLEQFF
j_gene: TRBJ1-1; d_gene: NA; v_gene: TRBV19; abundance: once; CDR3nt: TGTGCCAGTAGTATGTTAGGGGCCCTAGGGAACACTGAAGCTTTCTTT; CDR3aa: CASSMLGALGNTEAFF
j_gene: TRBJ2-5; d_gene: NA; v_gene: TRBV2; abundance: NA; CDR3nt: TGTGCCAGCAGATTGACAGGCAGCCAAGAGACCCAGTACTTC; CDR3aa: CASRLTGSQETQYF
j_gene: TRBJ1-5; d_gene: NA; v_gene: TRBV15; abundance: NA; CDR3nt: TGTGCCACCAGCGGGGGCTTTTCCAGGGGTGAGCCCCAGCATTTT; CDR3aa: CATSGGFSRGEPQHF
j_gene: TRBJ1-6; d_gene: NA; v_gene: TRBV15; abundance: NA; CDR3nt: TGTGCCACCAGCAGGGCGAATTCACCCCTCCACTTT; CDR3aa: CATSRANSPLHF
j_gene: TRBJ2-1; d_gene: NA; v_gene: TRBV6-5; abundance: NA; CDR3nt: TGTGCCAGCAGTTCTCCCGCGATCGGTTACAATGAGCAGTTCTTC; CDR3aa: CASSSPAIGYNEQFF
j_gene: TRBJ1-4; d_gene: TRBD1; v_gene: TRBV7-8; abundance: NA; CDR3nt: TGTGCCAGCAGCTTAGGTGCGGGGACAGGGGGAAAACTGTTTTTT; CDR3aa: CASSLGAGTGGKLFF
j_gene: TRBJ1-4; d_gene: NA; v_gene: TRBV7-9; abundance: NA; CDR3nt: TGTGCCAGCAGTACTCGGGCCGGGGGCGAAAAACTGTTTTTT; CDR3aa: CASSTRAGGEKLFF
j_gene: TRBJ1-2; d_gene: TRBD1; v_gene: TRBV5-6; abundance: NA; CDR3nt: TGTGCCAGCAGTTCGGAAGGGGGCAACTATGGCTACACCTTC; CDR3aa: CASSSEGGNYGYTF
j_gene: TRBJ1-2; d_gene: TRBD1; v_gene: TRBV29-1; abundance: NA; CDR3nt: TGCAGCGTTGAAGATCCTGGCAGGGGGGGCTATGGCTACACCTTC; CDR3aa: CSVEDPGRGGYGYTF
j_gene: TRBJ2-3; d_gene: TRBD2; v_gene: TRBV6-5; abundance: NA; CDR3nt: TGTGCCAGCAGGACTAGCTATAGCACAGATACGCAGTATTTT; CDR3aa: CASRTSYSTDTQYF
j_gene: TRBJ2-7; d_gene: TRBD2; v_gene: TRBV7-2; abundance: NA; CDR3nt: TGTGCCAGCAGCTGGACTAGCGGGGGCTCCCCTAGCGAGCAGTACTTC; CDR3aa: CASSWTSGGSPSEQYF
j_gene: TRBJ2-3; d_gene: TRBD2; v_gene: TRBV4-2; abundance: NA; CDR3nt: TGTGCCAGCAGCCAAGATCGGGGGCTAGCGGGGGGAGATACGCAGTATTTT; CDR3aa: CASSQDRGLAGGDTQYF